This paragraph reports one TCR beta chain. Antigen specificity is unknown. TCRdb keeps only in-frame clones here, not all; method: immunoSEQ multiplex PCR. The sample yields over 7,000 clones, roughly nine tenths seen once. No neoadjuvant therapy was given to the selected pancreatic ductal adenocarcinoma patients before their surgery. The source of the sample is a study of T cells in pancreatic ductal adenocarcinoma. Findings and caveats of the study: The resected pancreatic cancer cohort was biased toward the minority with early-stage disease. Blood clonality (around 0.072) did not differ significantly from tumor (about 0.12). Tumor samples had fewer productive templates and around 7.2-fold fewer unique clonotypes than blood.

From germline, CDR1 is LGHNA and CDR2 YSLEER. There are 19 residues in the CDR3. The V end was cut by 4 bases, the J end by 0 bases, with 19 bases between. This chain joins TRBV4-3 and TRBJ2-6; D possibly corresponds to TRBD1 (6 bases). The material sequenced was PBMCs. This TCR was recovered from a human donor with pancreatic ductal adenocarcinoma. CDR3 DNA: TGCGCCAGCAGCCCAAAGAGAGCAGGGGCCCCCTCTGGGGCCAACGTCCTGACTTTC. Protein sequence: CASSPKRAGAPSGANVLTF.